The clone carrying this T cell receptor beta chain was observed at least ten times. Its target is not known. Documented time point: patch test 2, 6 weeks after DPC sensitization. Regarding treatment: therapeutic diphenylcyclopropenone sensitization with weekly scalp DPC. TCRdb used MiXCR to reprocess the RACE reads, holding one entry per CDR3 protein. This sample yields about 380,000 distinct CDR3 sequences, of which nearly 6.5% are seen a single time; around 6.1% belongs to the top ten. These data originate in a study of human T cells and chemical hapten exposure. Broader study findings: Following DPC sensitization, TCRs present above 1 in 1000 frequency showed no change.

The receptor was isolated from a woman between 18 and 30 years old with alopecia areata. Some clones in this sample may be carry-over from other donors' samples. The source material was whole blood, sampled in connection with sensitization to the hapten diphenylcyclopropenone (DPC).

As DNA, the CDR3 is TGTGCCAGCAGCCAAGATTACCATCAGCCCCAGCATTTT. This translates into CASSQDYHQPQHF. This chain links TRBV14 with TRBJ1-5; D remains ambiguous. The CDR3 totals 13 residues. Trimming cost V 0 bases and J 5 bases, with 5 bases left between them. Germline V gene lookup returns CDR1 SGHDN and CDR2 FVKESK.